The 11 T cell receptor beta chains below were found in one sample sequenced in a study of blood T cell repertoires in COVID-19. Generated by immunoSEQ multiplex PCR, the TCRdb table keeps only in-frame clones and is missing some. The sample contains 150,000 or so clones, over 60% of which appear only once. Sequencing was performed on peripheral blood. These TCRs come from a woman older than 75 with active or convalescent COVID-19.

This clone was seen a few times. In DNA, the CDR3 is TGCAGTGCGAGTACAGGGAGTTTGGACGCACCCCTCCACTTT. Protein product: CSASTGSLDAPLHF. The gene calls are TRBV20-1 and TRBJ1-6; D might be TRBD1 (6 bases). Germline V gives CDR1 DFQATT, CDR2 SNEGSKA (reference sequence). This CDR3 comprises 14 residues. V was shortened by 6 bases and J by 11 bases, with 20 bases between the two germline ends.

The CDR3 DNA sequence: TGTGCCAGCAGTTTGAAGGGACAGGGGGCTAATCAGCCCCAGCATTTT. It encodes CASSLKGQGANQPQHF. The genes are TRBV28 and TRBJ1-5, with TRBD1 matching 12 bases. The CDR3 has 16 amino acids. CDR1 and CDR2 (germline): MDHEN, SYDVKM. Losses at the gene ends were 3 bases for V and 4 bases for J; bases not matched to a gene: 4.

The gene calls are TRBV3-1 (or the pseudogene TRBV3-2) and TRBJ2-3; D might be TRBD2 (6 bases). Deletions cut 2 bases from V and 0 bases from J, with 12 bases between. From germline, CDR1 is LGHDT and CDR2 YNNKEL (reference sequence). CDR3 length: 16 residues. The CDR3 region has the DNA TGTGCCAGCAGCCAACGCATGAGCGGGAGCACAGATACGCAGTATTTT. Its translation is CASSQRMSGSTDTQYF.

The chain employs TRBV19 and TRBJ1-4; D is ambiguous. Germline values: CDR1 LNHDA, CDR2 SQIVND (reference sequence). Trimming cost V 2 bases and J 1 base, with 8 bases left between them. The CDR3 runs to 15 residues. The CDR3 here is CASSISGGTNEKLFF. For the CDR3, the DNA is TGTGCCAGTAGTATATCGGGTGGAACTAATGAAAAACTGTTTTTT.

This chain connects TRBV2 to TRBJ2-5, with D tentatively TRBD1 (6 bases). Germline CDR1 and CDR2: SNHLY and FYNNEI. V was trimmed by 6 bases and J by 4 bases, leaving 15 bases between them. This CDR3 comprises 14 residues. In DNA, the CDR3 is TGTGCCAGCAGGTACAACAGGGTGGGAGAGACCCAGTACTTC. Translating gives CASRYNRVGETQYF.

The chain is built from TRBV14 and TRBJ1-2; 7 nucleotides agree with TRBD1. This CDR3 has 15 amino acids. CDR1 and CDR2 from the germline V gene are SGHDN and FVKESK. Losses at the gene ends were 4 bases for V and 8 bases for J; bases not matched to a gene: 13. The CDR3 nucleotides read TGTGCCAGCAGCCGCCAGGGGGGAAGGACGGGAGGCTACACCTTC. Amino acid sequence: CASSRQGGRTGGYTF.

J is TRBJ1-2 and V is TRBV19, with TRBD1 matching 8 bases. Germline CDR1 is LNHDA and CDR2 is SQIVND (reference sequence). CDR3 length: 14 residues. Germline trimming cut 6 bases from V and 4 bases from J; bases unmatched to any gene: 7. The CDR3 DNA sequence: TGTGCCAGTAGCACCGGACAGGGCGTCTATGGCTACACCTTC. The encoded protein is CASSTGQGVYGYTF.

This clone has at least ten counts. This sequence joins TRBV20-1 and TRBJ2-1; 7 bases align to TRBD1. The CDR3 has 12 residues. Trimming took 3 bases from V and 6 from J; bases not matched to a gene: 2. Germline CDR1 reads DFQATT; CDR2 reads SNEGSKA (reference sequence). The CDR3 is CSASPGGNEQFF. CDR3 bases: TGCAGTGCTAGTCCAGGGGGCAATGAGCAGTTCTTC.

This clone was picked up one time. The V call is TRBV23-1, the J call TRBJ2-2, with 8 bases matching TRBD1. TRBV23-1 is annotated as an ORF whose role is uncertain. V shed 10 bases, J shed 5 bases, and the junction held 9 bases outside the gene matches. The CDR3 loop spans 14 amino acids. CDR3 protein: CAKTGTGRTGELFF. CDR3 nucleotides: TGCGCCAAAACCGGGACAGGTCGAACCGGGGAGCTGTTTTTT.

This clone showed up just once. This chain links TRBV6-1 with TRBJ2-1; TRBD2 matches at 13 bases. V dropped 0 bases and J dropped 3; count of bases not matched to a gene: 5. This CDR3 has 18 amino acids. The germline gives CDR1 MNHNS, CDR2 SASEGT. CDR3 amino acids: CASSEASGTSGIYNEQFF. In DNA, the CDR3 is TGTGCCAGCAGTGAAGCTTCCGGGACTAGCGGGATCTACAATGAGCAGTTCTTC.

The chain carries TRBV28 and TRBJ1-2; no firm D call. Germline values: CDR1 MDHEN, CDR2 SYDVKM. Deletions cut 5 bases from V and 3 bases from J, with 13 bases between. CDR3 size: 14 residues. The CDR3 DNA reads as TGTGCCAGCAGTACAAGGAGACGCTACTATGGCTACACCTTC. It is translated as CASSTRRRYYGYTF.